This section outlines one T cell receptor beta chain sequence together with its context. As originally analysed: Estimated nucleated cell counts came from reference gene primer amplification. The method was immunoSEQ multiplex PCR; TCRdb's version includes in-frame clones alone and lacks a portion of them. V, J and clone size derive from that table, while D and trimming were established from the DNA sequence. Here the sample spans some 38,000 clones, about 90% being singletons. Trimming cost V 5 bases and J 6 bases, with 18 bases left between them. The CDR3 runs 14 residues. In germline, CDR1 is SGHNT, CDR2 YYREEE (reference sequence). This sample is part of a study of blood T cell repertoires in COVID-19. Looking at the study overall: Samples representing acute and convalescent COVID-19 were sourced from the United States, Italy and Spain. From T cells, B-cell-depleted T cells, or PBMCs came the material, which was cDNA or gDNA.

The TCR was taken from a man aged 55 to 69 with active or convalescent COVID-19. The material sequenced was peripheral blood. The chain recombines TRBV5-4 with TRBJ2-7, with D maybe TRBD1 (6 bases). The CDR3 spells CASSAEDSSAEQYF. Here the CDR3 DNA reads TGTGCCAGCAGTGCCGAGGACAGCTCGGCCGAGCAGTACTTC. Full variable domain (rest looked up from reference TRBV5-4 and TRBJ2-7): ETGVTQSPTHLIKTRGQQVTLRCSSQSGHNTVSWYQQALGQGPQFIFQYYREEENGRGNFPPRFSGLQFPNYSSELNVNALELDDSALYLCASSAEDSSAEQYFGPGTRLTVT.